The following is a T cell receptor beta chain sequence with its context. The antigen is undetermined. RNA was isolated and reverse transcribed to cDNA, the sequencing template. The method was immunoSEQ multiplex PCR; TCRdb's version includes in-frame clones alone and lacks a portion of them. The sample consists of approximately 100,000 clones, just under 60% of them appearing once. This sample's treatment: oral pan-JAK inhibitor, 5-10 mg twice daily. The entry originates in a study of CD8+ T cells in alopecia areata. Germline V gene data show CDR1 as SGHDT and CDR2 as YYEEEE. Trimming shortened V by 3 bases and J by 5 bases, and 6 bases separated the two germline ends. The CDR3 contains 11 residues. Notes on the study in general: Many expanded lesional clones remained in scalp and blood on tofacitinib.

The source is a human donor with alopecia areata. This material consisted of CD8+ T cells sorted from blood, taken at approximately week 61, from a patient treated with tofacitinib. The chain combines TRBV5-6 with TRBJ2-7; D gene uncertain. DNA for the CDR3: TGTGCCAGCAGCTGGCAGGACGAGCAGTACTTC. Translating gives CASSWQDEQYF.